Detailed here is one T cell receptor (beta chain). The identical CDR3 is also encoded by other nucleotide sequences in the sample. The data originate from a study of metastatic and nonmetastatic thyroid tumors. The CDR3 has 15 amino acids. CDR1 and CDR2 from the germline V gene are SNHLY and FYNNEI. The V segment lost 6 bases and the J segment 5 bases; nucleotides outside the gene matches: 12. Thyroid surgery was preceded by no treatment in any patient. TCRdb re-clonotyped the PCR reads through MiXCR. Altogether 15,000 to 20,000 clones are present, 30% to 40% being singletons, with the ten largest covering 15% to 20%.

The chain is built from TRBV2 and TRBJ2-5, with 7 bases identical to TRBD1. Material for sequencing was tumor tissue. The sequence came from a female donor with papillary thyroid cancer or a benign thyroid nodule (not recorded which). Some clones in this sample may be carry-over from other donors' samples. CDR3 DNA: TGTGCCAGCAGGGTACGACAGGGCGCTCGGGAGACCCAGTACTTC. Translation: CASRVRQGARETQYF. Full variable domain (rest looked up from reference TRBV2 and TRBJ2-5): EPEVTQTPSHQVTQMGQEVILRCVPISNHLYFYWYRQILGQKVEFLVSFYNNEISEKSEIFDDQFSVERPDGSNFTLKIRSTKLEDSAMYFCASRVRQGARETQYFGPGTRLLVL.